This record concerns one TCR beta chain sequence. The antigen remains undetermined. Extracted RNA was reverse transcribed, and the resulting cDNA served as sequencing template. The repertoire was sequenced with immunoSEQ multiplex PCR; TCRdb's copy has only in-frame clones and lacks some. The profile shows around 100,000 clones, under 60% of them singletons. In germline, CDR1 is SGHAT, CDR2 FQNNGV. The CDR3 length is 12 residues. Trimming pared 1 base from V and 13 bases from J, leaving 11 bases between. The data belong to a study of CD8+ T cells in alopecia areata. This sample's treatment: oral pan-JAK inhibitor, 5-10 mg twice daily. Findings of the study overall: Whether baseline CD8+ expansion is linked to response remains uncertain, given a single nonresponder. Many expanded lesional clones persisted in scalp and blood during tofacitinib treatment.

The rearrangement links TRBV11-2 to TRBJ2-1; D gene unclear. The material was CD8+ T cells sorted from blood, obtained at week 24, from a patient treated with tofacitinib. The receptor comes from a human donor with alopecia areata. Here the CDR3 DNA reads TGTGCCAGCAGCTTAGTACTCACCCTCCAGTTCTTC. Encoded protein: CASSLVLTLQFF.